Described below is a single T cell receptor beta chain sequence and its context. This sample was included in a study of blood T cell repertoires in COVID-19. Clones were read by immunoSEQ multiplex PCR, and TCRdb kept only the in-frame ones, dropping some. Altogether tens of thousands of clones are present, about 83% being singletons, with the ten largest covering around 13%. The receptor comes from a woman in her 70s with acute or convalescent COVID-19. Source material: peripheral blood.

The CDR3 reads CASSLGTSPRRDTQYF. The CDR3, as DNA: TGTGCCAGCAGCCTTGGTACTAGTCCGAGGAGAGATACGCAGTATTTT. The V gene is TRBV5-8, the J gene TRBJ2-3; tentative D call: TRBD2 (5 bases). This CDR3 has 16 amino acids. V lost 4 bases and J lost 5, with 20 bases in between. Germline lookup yields CDR1 SGHTS and CDR2 YDEGEE.